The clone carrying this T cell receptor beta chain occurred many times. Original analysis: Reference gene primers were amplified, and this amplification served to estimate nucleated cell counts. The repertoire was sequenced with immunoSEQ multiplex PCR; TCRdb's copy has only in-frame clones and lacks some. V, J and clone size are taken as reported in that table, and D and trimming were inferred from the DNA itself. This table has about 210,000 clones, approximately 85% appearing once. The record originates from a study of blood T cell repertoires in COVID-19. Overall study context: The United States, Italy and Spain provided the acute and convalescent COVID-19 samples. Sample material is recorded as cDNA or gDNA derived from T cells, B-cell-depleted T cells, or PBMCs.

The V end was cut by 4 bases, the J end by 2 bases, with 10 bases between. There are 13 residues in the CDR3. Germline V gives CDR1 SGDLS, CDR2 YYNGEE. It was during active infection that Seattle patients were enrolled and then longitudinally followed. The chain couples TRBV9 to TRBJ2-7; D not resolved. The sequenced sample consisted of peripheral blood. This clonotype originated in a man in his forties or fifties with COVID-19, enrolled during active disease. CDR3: CASSLDHTYEQYF. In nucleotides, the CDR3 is TGTGCCAGCAGCCTAGACCACACCTACGAGCAGTACTTC.